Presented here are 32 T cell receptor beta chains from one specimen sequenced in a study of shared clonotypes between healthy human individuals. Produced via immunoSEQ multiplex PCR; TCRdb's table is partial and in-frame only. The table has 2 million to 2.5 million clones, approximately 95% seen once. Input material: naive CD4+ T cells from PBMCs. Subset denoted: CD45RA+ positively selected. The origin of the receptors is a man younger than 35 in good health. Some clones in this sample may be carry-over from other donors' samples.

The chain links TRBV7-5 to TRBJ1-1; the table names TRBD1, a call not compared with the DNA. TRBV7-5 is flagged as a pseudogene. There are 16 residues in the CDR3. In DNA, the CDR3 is TGTGCCAGAAGCCAGACAGTTCCAGACGGTAGCACTGAAGCTTTCTTT. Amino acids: CARSQTVPDGSTEAFF.

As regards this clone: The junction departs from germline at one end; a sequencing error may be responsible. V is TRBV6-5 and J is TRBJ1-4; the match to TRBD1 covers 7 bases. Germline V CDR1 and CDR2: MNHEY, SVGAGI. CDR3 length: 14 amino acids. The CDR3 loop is CASSVQGMGEKLFF. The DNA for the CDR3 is TGTGCCAGCAGTGTACAGGGGATGGGCGAAAAACTTTTTTTT.

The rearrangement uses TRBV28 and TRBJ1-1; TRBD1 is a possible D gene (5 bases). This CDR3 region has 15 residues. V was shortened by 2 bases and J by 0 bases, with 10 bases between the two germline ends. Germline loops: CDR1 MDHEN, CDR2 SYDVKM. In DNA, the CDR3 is TGTGCCAGCAGTTTAACGTCAGGGATGAACACTGAAGCTTTCTTT. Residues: CASSLTSGMNTEAFF.

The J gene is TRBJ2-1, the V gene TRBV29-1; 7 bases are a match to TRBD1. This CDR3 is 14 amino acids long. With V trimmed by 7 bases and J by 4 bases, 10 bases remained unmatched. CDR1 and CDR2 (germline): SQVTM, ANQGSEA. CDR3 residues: CSAEQGRGYNEQFF. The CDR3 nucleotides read TGCAGCGCCGAACAGGGCAGGGGGTACAATGAGCAGTTCTTC.

In DNA, the CDR3 is TGTGCCAGCTCACCGATTTTGACAGCCAGCGAGCAGTACTTC. This translates into CASSPILTASEQYF. The rearrangement links TRBV18 to TRBJ2-7; maybe TRBD1 (5 bases). Trimming stripped 3 bases from V and 6 bases from J, with 15 bases between. CDR1 and CDR2 (germline): KGHSH, LQKENI. This CDR3 is built from 14 residues.

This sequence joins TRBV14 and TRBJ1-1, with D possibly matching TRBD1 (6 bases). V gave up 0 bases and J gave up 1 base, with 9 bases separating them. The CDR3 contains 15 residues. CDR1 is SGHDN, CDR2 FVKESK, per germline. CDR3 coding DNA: TGTGCCAGCAGCCAAGATACAGGGAGGAACACTGAAGCTTTCTTT. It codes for CASSQDTGRNTEAFF.

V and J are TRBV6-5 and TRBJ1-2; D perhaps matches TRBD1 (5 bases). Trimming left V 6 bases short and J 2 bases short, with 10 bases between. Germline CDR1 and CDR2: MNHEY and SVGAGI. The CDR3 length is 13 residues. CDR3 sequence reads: CASSQRQNYGYTF. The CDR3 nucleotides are TGTGCCAGCAGCCAAAGACAGAACTATGGCTACACCTTC.

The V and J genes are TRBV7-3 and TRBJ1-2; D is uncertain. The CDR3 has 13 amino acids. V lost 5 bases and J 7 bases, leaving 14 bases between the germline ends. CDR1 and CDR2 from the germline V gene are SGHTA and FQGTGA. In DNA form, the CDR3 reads TGTGCCAGCAGCGCACAAGGTGGAAGTGGCTACACCTTC. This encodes CASSAQGGSGYTF.

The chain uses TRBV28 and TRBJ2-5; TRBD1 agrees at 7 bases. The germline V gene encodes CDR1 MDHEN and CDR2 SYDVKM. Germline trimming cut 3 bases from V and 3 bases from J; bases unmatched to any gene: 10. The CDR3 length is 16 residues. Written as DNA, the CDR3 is TGTGCCAGCAGTTTTTTATCGGGGACAGCCGAAGAGACCCAGTACTTC. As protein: CASSFLSGTAEETQYF.

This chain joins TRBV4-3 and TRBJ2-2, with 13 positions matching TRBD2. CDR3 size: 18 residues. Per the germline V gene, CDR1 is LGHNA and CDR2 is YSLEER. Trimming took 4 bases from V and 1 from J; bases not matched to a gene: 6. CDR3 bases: TGCGCCAGCAGCCGCCGTACTAGCGGGAGGGGGAACACCGGGGAGCTGTTTTTT. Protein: CASSRRTSGRGNTGELFF.

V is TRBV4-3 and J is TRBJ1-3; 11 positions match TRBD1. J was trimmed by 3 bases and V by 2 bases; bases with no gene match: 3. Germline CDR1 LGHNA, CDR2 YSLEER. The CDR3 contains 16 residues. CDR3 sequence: CASSQRTGGGGNTIYF. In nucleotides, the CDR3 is TGCGCCAGCAGCCAAAGGACAGGGGGCGGTGGAAACACCATATATTTT.

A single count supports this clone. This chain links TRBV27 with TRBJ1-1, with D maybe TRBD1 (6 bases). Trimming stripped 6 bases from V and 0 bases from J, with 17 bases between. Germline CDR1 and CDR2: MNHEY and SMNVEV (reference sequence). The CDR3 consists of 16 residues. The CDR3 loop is CASRGVGQSVNTEAFF. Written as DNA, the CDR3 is TGTGCCAGCAGGGGTGTTGGACAGTCGGTGAACACTGAAGCTTTCTTT.

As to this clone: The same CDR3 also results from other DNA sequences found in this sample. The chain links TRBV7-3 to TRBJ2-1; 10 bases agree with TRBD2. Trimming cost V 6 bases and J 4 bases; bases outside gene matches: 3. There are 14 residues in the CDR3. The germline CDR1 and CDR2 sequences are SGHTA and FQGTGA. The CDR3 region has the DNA TGTGCCAGCAGTCTAGCGGGAGATTACAATGAGCAGTTCTTC. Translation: CASSLAGDYNEQFF.

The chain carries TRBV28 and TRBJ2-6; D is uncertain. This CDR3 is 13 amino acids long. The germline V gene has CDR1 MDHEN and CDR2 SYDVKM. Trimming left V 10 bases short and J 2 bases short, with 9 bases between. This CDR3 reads CATHIPGANVLTF. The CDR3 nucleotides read TGTGCCACTCATATCCCTGGGGCCAACGTCCTGACTTTC.

CDR3 DNA: TGTGCCAGCAGCGTAGCGTCGGGGGCCATCCCCACAGATACGCAGTATTTT. This sequence encodes CASSVASGAIPTDTQYF. V and J are TRBV9 and TRBJ2-3; D is possibly TRBD1 or TRBD2 (6 bases each). Germline-derived CDR1 and CDR2 are SGDLS and YYNGEE. CDR3 length equals 17 residues. V lost 0 bases and J lost 2, with 16 bases in between.

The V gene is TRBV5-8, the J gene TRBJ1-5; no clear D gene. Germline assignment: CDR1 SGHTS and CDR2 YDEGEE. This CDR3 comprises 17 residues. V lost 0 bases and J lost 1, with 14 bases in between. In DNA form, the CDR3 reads TGTGCCAGCAGCTTGGTAGAGGCGGCGTTGAGCAATCAGCCCCAGCATTTT. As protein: CASSLVEAALSNQPQHF.

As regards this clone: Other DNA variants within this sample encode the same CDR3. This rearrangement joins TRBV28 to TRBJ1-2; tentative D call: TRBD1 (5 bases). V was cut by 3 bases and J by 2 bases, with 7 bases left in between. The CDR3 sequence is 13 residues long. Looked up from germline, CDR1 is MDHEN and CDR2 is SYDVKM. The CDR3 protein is CASSLGLNYGYTF. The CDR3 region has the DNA TGTGCCAGCAGTTTGGGACTAAACTATGGCTACACCTTC.

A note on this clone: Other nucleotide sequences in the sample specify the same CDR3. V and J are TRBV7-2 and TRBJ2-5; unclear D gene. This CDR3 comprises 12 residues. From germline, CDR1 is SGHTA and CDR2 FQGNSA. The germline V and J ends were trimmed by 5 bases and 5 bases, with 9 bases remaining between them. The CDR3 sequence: CASSRGRETQYF. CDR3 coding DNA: TGTGCCAGCAGCCGAGGCCGGGAGACCCAGTACTTC.

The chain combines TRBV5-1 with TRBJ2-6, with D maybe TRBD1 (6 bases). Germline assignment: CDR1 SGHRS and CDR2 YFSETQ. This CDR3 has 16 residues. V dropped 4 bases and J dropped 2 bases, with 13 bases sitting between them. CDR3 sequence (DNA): TGCGCCAGCAGCGTCAGCCAGGGGACTGGGGCCAACGTCCTGACTTTC. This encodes CASSVSQGTGANVLTF.

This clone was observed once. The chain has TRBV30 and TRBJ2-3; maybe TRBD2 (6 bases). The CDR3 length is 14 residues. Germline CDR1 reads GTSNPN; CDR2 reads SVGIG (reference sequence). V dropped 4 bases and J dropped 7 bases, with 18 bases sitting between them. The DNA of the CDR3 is TGTGCCTGGAAGGGGCGGGAAAGCCCCAATACGCAGTATTTT. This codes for CAWKGRESPNTQYF.

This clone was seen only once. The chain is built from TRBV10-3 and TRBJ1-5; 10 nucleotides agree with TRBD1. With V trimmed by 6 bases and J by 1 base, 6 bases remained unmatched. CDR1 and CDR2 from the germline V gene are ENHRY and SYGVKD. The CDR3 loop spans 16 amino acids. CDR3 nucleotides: TGTGCCATCAGCCGACAGGGGGCGAACAGCAATCAGCCCCAGCATTTT. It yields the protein CAISRQGANSNQPQHF.

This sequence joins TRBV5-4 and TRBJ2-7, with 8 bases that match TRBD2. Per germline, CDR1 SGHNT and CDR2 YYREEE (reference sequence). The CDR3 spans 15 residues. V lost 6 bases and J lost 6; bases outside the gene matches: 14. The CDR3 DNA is TGTGCCAGCACCTCCCGGGGGGGGGATGTCTCCGAGCAGTACTTC. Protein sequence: CASTSRGGDVSEQYF.

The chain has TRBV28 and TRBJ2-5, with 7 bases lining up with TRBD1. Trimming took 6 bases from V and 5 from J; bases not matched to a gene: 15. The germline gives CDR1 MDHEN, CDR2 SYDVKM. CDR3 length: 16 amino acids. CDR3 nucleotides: TGTGCCAGCAGAGGCCGGGACAGATACTCCAGCGAGACCCAGTACTTC. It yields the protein CASRGRDRYSSETQYF.

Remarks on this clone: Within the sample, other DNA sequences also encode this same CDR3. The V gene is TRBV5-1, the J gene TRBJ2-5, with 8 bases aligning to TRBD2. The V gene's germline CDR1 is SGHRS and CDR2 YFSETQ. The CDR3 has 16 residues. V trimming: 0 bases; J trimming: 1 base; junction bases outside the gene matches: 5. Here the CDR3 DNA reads TGCGCCAGCAGCTTGGCGGGTACTAGCGGCCAAGAGACCCAGTACTTC. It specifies CASSLAGTSGQETQYF.

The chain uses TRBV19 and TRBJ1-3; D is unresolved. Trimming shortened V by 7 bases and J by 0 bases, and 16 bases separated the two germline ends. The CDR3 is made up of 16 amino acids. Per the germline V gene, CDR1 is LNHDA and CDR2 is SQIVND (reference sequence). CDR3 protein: CASIPSGRFSGNTIYF. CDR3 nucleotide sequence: TGTGCCAGTATCCCCTCAGGCAGGTTCTCTGGAAACACCATATATTTT.

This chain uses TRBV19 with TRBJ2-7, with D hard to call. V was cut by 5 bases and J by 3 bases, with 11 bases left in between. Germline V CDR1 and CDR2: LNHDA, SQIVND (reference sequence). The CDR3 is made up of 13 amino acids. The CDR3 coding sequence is TGTGCCAGTAGTGGTGCACCCTTCTACGAGCAGTACTTC. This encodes CASSGAPFYEQYF.

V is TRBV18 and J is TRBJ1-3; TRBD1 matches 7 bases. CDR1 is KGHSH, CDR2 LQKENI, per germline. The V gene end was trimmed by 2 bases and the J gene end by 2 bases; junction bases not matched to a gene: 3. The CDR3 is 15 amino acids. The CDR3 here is CASSPTGDPGNTIYF. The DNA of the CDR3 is TGTGCCAGCTCACCAACAGGGGACCCTGGAAACACCATATATTTT.

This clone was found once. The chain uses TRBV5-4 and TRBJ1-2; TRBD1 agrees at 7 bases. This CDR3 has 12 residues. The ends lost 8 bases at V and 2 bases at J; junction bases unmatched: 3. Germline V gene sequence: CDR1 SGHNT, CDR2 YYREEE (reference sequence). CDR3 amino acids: CASATGNYGYTF. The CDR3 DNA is TGTGCCAGTGCGACAGGGAACTATGGCTACACCTTC. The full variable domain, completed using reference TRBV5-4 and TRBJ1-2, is ETGVTQSPTHLIKTRGQQVTLRCSSQSGHNTVSWYQQALGQGPQFIFQYYREEENGRGNFPPRFSGLQFPNYSSELNVNALELDDSALYLCASATGNYGYTFGSGTRLTVV.

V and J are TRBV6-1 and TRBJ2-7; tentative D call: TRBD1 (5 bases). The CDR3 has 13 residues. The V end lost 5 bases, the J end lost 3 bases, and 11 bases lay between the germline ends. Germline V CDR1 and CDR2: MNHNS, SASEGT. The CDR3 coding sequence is TGTGCCAGCAGTCGCCAGGGCTACTACGAGCAGTACTTC. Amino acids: CASSRQGYYEQYF.

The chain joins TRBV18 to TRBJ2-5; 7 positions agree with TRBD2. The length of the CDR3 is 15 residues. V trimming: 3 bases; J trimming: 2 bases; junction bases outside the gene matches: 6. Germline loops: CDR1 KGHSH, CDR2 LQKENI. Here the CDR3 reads CASSPMAGAQETQYF. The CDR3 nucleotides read TGTGCCAGCTCACCTATGGCGGGAGCTCAAGAGACCCAGTACTTC.

The DNA of the CDR3 is TGTGCCAGCAGCTTGCCGTCGAAAACCTACGAGCAGTACTTC. It encodes CASSLPSKTYEQYF. The chain combines TRBV7-8 with TRBJ2-7; D is uncertain. The length of the CDR3 is 14 residues. The germline V and J ends were trimmed by 3 bases and 2 bases, with 11 bases remaining between them. The germline V gene has CDR1 SGHVS and CDR2 FQNEAQ.

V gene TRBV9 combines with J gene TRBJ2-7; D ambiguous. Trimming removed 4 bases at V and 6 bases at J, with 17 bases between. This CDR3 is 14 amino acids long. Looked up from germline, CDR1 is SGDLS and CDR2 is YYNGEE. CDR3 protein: CASSPTIGIREQYF. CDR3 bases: TGTGCCAGCAGCCCCACCATAGGGATTCGCGAGCAGTACTTC.